This TCR beta chain was identified in a study of T cell repertoires in ileal Crohn's disease. Time point indicated: neoterminal ileum biopsy at postoperative endoscopy, about 6 months after surgery. The repertoire was sequenced with immunoSEQ multiplex PCR; TCRdb's copy has only in-frame clones and lacks some. This sample has 13,000 or so clones, with roughly 80% found just once. Germline-derived CDR1 and CDR2 are SGHRS and YFSETQ. The CDR3 sequence is 15 residues long. Trimming at V came to 4 bases and at J to 4 bases, leaving 6 bases not matched to a gene. The source is an adult with Crohn's disease. The chain combines TRBV5-1 with TRBJ2-5; TRBD2 matches at 11 bases. The source material was ileal tissue. The CDR3 spells CASSTTTSGRETQYF. DNA for the CDR3: TGCGCCAGCAGCACCACAACTAGCGGGAGAGAGACCCAGTACTTC.